This TCR beta chain is from a study of T cells in Graves' hyperthyroidism and ophthalmopathy. Findings and limits, study-wide: A median about 6.5 months before onset, the model predicted ophthalmopathy. Within blood appeared most thyroid clonotypes that had expanded above 0.001.

The V end was cut by 6 bases, the J end by 1 base, with 9 bases between. The CDR3 consists of 13 residues. Looked up from germline, CDR1 is LNHNV and CDR2 is YYDKDF (reference sequence). Each patient was aged 18 to 65 and had newly diagnosed hyperthyroidism of under 2 months' duration. This clonotype was seen many times. Its antigen remains unidentified. Researchers took RNA transcripts and amplified the TCR beta CDR3 regions from them. HTBI primers were the set used in a first-round RT-PCR of the TCR CDR3. TCRdb itself ran the multiplex PCR reads through MiXCR, one entry per CDR3 protein. This repertoire shows fewer than 650,000 distinct CDR3 sequences, approximately 15% found once; its top ten account for 5.8%.

This receptor was obtained from a woman in her 30s with Graves' hyperthyroidism that later progressed to Graves' ophthalmopathy. The chain uses TRBV15 and TRBJ2-5, with no clear D. Sequencing used blood. The CDR3 coding sequence is TGTGCCACCAGAGCACAGTTCCAAGAGACCCAGTACTTC. Translating it yields CATRAQFQETQYF.